These 5 T cell receptor beta chains were all obtained from the same sample, sequenced in a study of Tregs in tolerant kidney transplant recipients. TCRdb's table, derived via immunoSEQ multiplex PCR, lists solely in-frame clones and lacks some. The sample totals about 14,000 clones; its top ten clones hold roughly 29%. The nonmyeloablative bone marrow transplants came from related graft donors, with transient mixed chimerism. Sample: CD8+ T cells from blood (PBMCs), taken 6 months after the transplant. Receptor source: a human patient who received a combined kidney and bone marrow transplant. Some T cells may originate from the graft donor.

In the case of this clone: The read ends 3 residues before the CDR3 terminus; that terminus is restored from the germline J gene. The chain couples TRBV14 to TRBJ2-3, with D maybe TRBD1 (6 bases). Trimming left V 4 bases short and J 1 base short, with 18 bases between. Germline V lookup: CDR1 SGHDN, CDR2 FVKESK. The CDR3 spans 17 residues. Here the CDR3 reads CASSPLRGLGRTDTQYF. CDR3 bases read: TGTGCCAGCAGCCCTCTCAGGGGCTTGGGGCGCACAGATACG.

Concerning this clone itself: The read terminates 3 residues before the CDR3 end, so the remaining end is supplied by the germline J gene. V is TRBV13 and J is TRBJ2-7, with D possibly TRBD1 on 5 matching bases. The CDR3 is 14 residues long. Germline values: CDR1 PRHDT, CDR2 FYEKMQ (reference sequence). V lost 0 bases and J lost 4, with 10 bases in between. CDR3 loop: CASSLGRDSYEQYF. The CDR3 bases that were read are TGTGCCAGCAGCTTAGGGCGTGACAGTTACGAG.

A note on this clone: The read stops 3 residues short of the end of the CDR3; the missing end is completed from the germline J gene. The rearrangement uses TRBV5-1 and TRBJ2-1; 8 bases match TRBD1. From germline, CDR1 is SGHRS and CDR2 YFSETQ. V dropped 5 bases and J dropped 3; count of bases not matched to a gene: 4. The CDR3 extends over 14 amino acids. The CDR3 bases that were read are TGCGCCAGCAGATCTGGACAGGGCTACAATGAG. It codes for CASRSGQGYNE. Given in full, the CDR3 is CASRSGQGYNEQFF.

With regard to this clone: The read terminates 3 residues before the CDR3 end, so the remaining end is supplied by the germline J gene. The gene calls are TRBV10-1 and TRBJ2-2, with D hard to call. This CDR3 comprises 12 residues. Trimming left V 6 bases short and J 6 bases short, with 8 bases between. Per the germline V gene, CDR1 is WNHNN and CDR2 is SYGVQD (reference sequence). This chain's CDR3 is CASSSVAGELFF. The CDR3 bases that were read are TGCGCCAGCAGCTCGGTAGCCGGGGAG.

As concerns this clone: The CDR3 end falls 3 residues outside the read, so it is completed with the germline J gene. The genes are TRBV5-1 and TRBJ1-2; no definite D call. This CDR3 region has 12 residues. CDR1 is SGHRS, CDR2 YFSETQ, per germline. The CDR3 reads CASSPNGGGYTF. The covered CDR3 bases are TGCGCCAGCAGCCCGAATGGAGGGGGC.